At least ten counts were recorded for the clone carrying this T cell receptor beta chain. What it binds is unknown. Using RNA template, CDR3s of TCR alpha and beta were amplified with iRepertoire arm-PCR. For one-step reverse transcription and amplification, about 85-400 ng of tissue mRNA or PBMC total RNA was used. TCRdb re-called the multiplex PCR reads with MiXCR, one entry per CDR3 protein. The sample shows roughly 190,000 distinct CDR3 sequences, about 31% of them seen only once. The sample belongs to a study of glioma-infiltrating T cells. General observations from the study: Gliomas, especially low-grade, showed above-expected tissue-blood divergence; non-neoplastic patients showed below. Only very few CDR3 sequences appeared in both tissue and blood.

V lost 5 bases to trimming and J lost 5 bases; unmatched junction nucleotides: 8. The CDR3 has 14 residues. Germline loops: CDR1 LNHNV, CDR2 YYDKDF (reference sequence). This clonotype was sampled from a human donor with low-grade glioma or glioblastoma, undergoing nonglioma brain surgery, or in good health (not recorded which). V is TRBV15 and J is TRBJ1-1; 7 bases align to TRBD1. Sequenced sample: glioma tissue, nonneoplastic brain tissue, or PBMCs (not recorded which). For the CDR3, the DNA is TGTGCCACCAGCTCCGGTCAGGGGGGAACTGAAGCTTTCTTT. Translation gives CATSSGQGGTEAFF.